This T cell receptor beta chain was recorded in a study of regulatory T cells in long-lasting Graves disease (dated by TCRdb to the early 2020s). Turning to the overall study: Antithyroid drugs had been taken for less than 3 months by newly diagnosed Graves' disease patients. This study used TCR sequencing and RNA sequencing of peripheral blood to compare persistent Graves' disease patients against newly diagnosed Graves' disease patients. The study took place in China and was registered as a clinical trial. A total of about 35 samples underwent TCR sequencing, from about 13 patients with persistent Graves' disease and roughly 20 patients with newly diagnosed Graves' disease.

Libraries were built with multiplex PCR. Sequenced using an Illumina HiSeq 4000. CDR3 regions were amplified by Arm-PCR with iRepertoire HTBI primers to construct TCR beta libraries. Before sequencing, the PCR products went through gel purification. The paper's processing steps were these. Across samples, 62 TRBV and 13 to 15 TRBJ segments were identified and used for gene usage analysis of CDR3 amino acid clonotypes. COPE and FqMerger were used to merge filtered high-quality paired reads into contigs. BLAST was used to align contigs to the IMGT TRBV, TRBD and TRBJ reference genes, and CDR3 was defined following IMGT. Clonotypes above 0.1% frequency were classified as highly expanded clones. Shannon entropy served as the measure of repertoire diversity, while the Gini coefficient captured V-J evenness. Public clonotypes were defined as clonotypes shared by more than one individual. The public sequencing data were trimmed at Q25 with fastp and processed into clonotypes with MiXCR by TCRdb, which kept only in-frame beta chains. Entries that share a CDR3 protein sequence are merged under the most common genes and DNA. These V and J calls derive from TCRdb rather than the authors' analysis. Within this sample are about 420,000 distinct CDR3 sequences, with about 17% of them counted one time only. The top ten clonotypes cover 23% of the sample.

The germline V gene specifies KGHSH as CDR1 and LQKENI as CDR2. The CDR3 numbers 15 residues from cysteine through phenylalanine. Only CDR3 DNA remains: 45 bases, in frame from the first base. The junction carries 11 bases between V and J, which are trimmed by 2 bases and 4 bases respectively. Taken with the paper, the label for time point translates to: newly diagnosed GD, antithyroid drugs for less than 3 months. For both TCR sequencing and RNA sequencing, RNA was extracted from PBMCs in TRIzol. The diagnosis of Graves' disease was made according to American Thyroid Association guidelines. Recruitment of patients was carried out at an endocrinology department in Xi'an, China. From each patient, about 9.7 milliliters of peripheral blood was collected into an EDTA anticoagulant tube. Ficoll Paque Plus density gradient separation was used to isolate PBMCs, and no further T cell sorting was performed. An Agilent 2100 Bioanalyzer and agarose gel were used to assess RNA quality, and a NanoDrop 2000 was used to measure RNA concentration.

Findings and caveats that apply to the study as a whole: Persistent Graves' disease patients showed lower TCR Shannon entropy and fewer highly expanded clones than newly diagnosed patients, suggesting clonal expansion. Sequencing and analysis were restricted to the TCR beta chain. As a limitation, the authors acknowledged that the small sample size may reduce accuracy. Patients with persistent disease shared more public clonotypes (fewer than 3,000) than newly diagnosed patients did (more than 900). TRBV28, TRBJ1-2 and TRBJ2-5 were preferentially used in persistent disease, while TRBV20-1 and TRBJ2-1 were favored in newly diagnosed disease. The study examined only peripheral blood because the primary lesion, thyroid tissue, could not be accessed.

This clonotype appeared many times. Its antigen is unknown. It has no much larger one-base neighbor in the sample; base qualities were not kept. This sample was also put to use in a study of T cells in Graves' hyperthyroidism and ophthalmopathy. The second investigation adds: A patient counted as having stable Graves' hyperthyroidism if no progression to ophthalmopathy occurred over 18 months of follow-up. Hyperthyroidism patients were newly diagnosed, with disease duration under 2 months, and aged 18 to 65 years. The study excluded patients with uncontrolled infections, other autoimmune diseases, pregnancy or lactation. Diagnoses were established on the basis of clinical symptoms, serum thyroxine and TRAb, thyroid ultrasound, and orbital computed tomography. The TCR CDR3 was subjected to a first round of RT-PCR using the HTBI primer set and the Qiagen OneStep RT-PCR kit. Blood samples also contained most of the expanded thyroid clonotypes (frequency above 0.001), which suggests that blood repertoires may reflect thyroid immune responses. A model built on a 13 V-J signature distinguished ophthalmopathy from stable hyperthyroidism, reaching 87.88% sensitivity and approximately 81% specificity in cross-validation and 80%/75% in testing. During validation, the model predicted progression to ophthalmopathy a median of roughly 7.1 months ahead of onset, with almost 71% sensitivity and around 72% specificity. A discovery cohort of approximately 97 patients, about 43 with Graves' ophthalmopathy and about 60 with stable Graves' hyperthyroidism, was used to find distinguishing TCR V-J signatures. An independent validation cohort of under 20 hyperthyroidism patients and about 16 patients who later progressed to ophthalmopathy tested prospective prediction of ophthalmopathy. The approximately 100 discovery patients were randomly split 7:3 into training and test sets. Thyroid tissue and blood T-cell repertoires from about six Graves' hyperthyroidism patients were also compared in the study. Once sampling was done, hyperthyroidism patients were given methimazole at a starting dose of 30 mg daily, whereas ophthalmopathy patients were given high-dose intravenous methylprednisolone. A second multiplex PCR round built the libraries, followed by size selection and purification. Libraries were sequenced paired-end with 100 bp reads on an Illumina HiSeq2000. SOAPnuke was used to process the raw data, removing reads that contained adapters or uncalled bases, had a mean Phred below 15, or lacked an exact match to the constant primer or identifier. COPE v1.2.5 was used to merge the high-quality paired reads, and each unique nucleotide sequence was defined as a clonotype. MiTCR v1.1 was used to align clonotypes to the IMGT TRBV, TRBD and TRBJ reference segments. The analysis included only V-J combinations with a frequency above 0.0001, which together covered around 99% of the repertoires. A TCS score was defined as the ratio between F50 (clonal expansion) and ExV (chaos), using BLOSUM62-based TCRdist between CDR3 peptides within each V-J. Welch's t-statistics and random forest reduced roughly 540 V-J features to 10 to 15, which were used in a naive Bayes classifier (R e1071). No statistical method was used to set the sample size in advance, and investigators knew the group allocation. According to the paper, TCR Vbeta CDR3 sequencing was carried out on over 130 peripheral blood samples, which came from fewer than 50 ophthalmopathy, around 74 hyperthyroidism and some 17 progressor patients.

The receptor's source is a woman under 30 with Graves disease. Donor details come from another sample of the same person, matched by shared clones. The V gene is TRBV18 and the J gene is TRBJ1-4, with the identity of the D gene unclear. Sample: peripheral blood mononuclear cells (PBMCs), taken at new diagnosis, from a patient treated with antithyroid drugs. The DNA sequence is given as TGTGCCAGCTCACCATCGGCAGGAGTTAATGAAAAACTGTTTTTT. Its translation is CASSPSAGVNEKLFF.